Sequencing of this T cell receptor beta chain was carried out in a study of cytomegalovirus exposure and HLA in healthy donors. Study-level information: A prior study identified over 100 million unique TCR beta sequences from some 200 million T cells.

PCR used 60 Vbeta primers and 13 Jbeta primers. Method: immunoSEQ multiplex PCR; TCRdb's copy keeps in-frame clones and lacks some. Recorded for this sample: roughly 30,000 clones. The germline V and J ends were trimmed by 4 bases and 5 bases, with 14 bases remaining between them. From germline, CDR1 is MGHRA and CDR2 YSYEKL. This CDR3 is built from 14 residues. The sample was PBMCs. The chain carries TRBV4-1 and TRBJ1-2; perhaps TRBD1 as D (5 bases). The TCR originated in a woman aged 40-49 years in good health and CMV-seropositive. CDR3 in amino acids: CASSPLAGWYGYTF. CDR3 nucleotides: TGCGCCAGCAGCCCCTTGGCAGGGTGGTATGGCTACACCTTC.